The rows below give T cell receptor beta chains drawn from one sample of a study of response to subunit inactivated influenza vaccine. From the RT-PCR reads, TCRdb called clonotypes with MiXCR, one entry per CDR3 protein. The table lists about 520,000 distinct CDR3 sequences, over 25% of them singletons. The sequencing used CD4+ T cells sorted from PBMCs, collected 5 days after vaccination. The receptors were sampled from a man aged 45 to 65 who received an inactivated influenza vaccine. CDR3s include the opening cysteine and the closing phenylalanine or tryptophan. Each record gives: clone size, CDR3 length, J gene, V gene, D gene, CDR3 protein, CDR3 DNA. The D gene is left open where the match is weak. Some rows mark clone size as missing; the rest say once, few, many or name a class of expanded clone.

size: few
length: 14
J: TRBJ2-3
V: TRBV20-1
D: TRBD2
CDR3: CSASRLAVTDTQYF
DNA: TGCAGTGCTAGTAGGCTAGCGGTCACAGATACGCAGTATTTT

size: NA
length: 17
J: TRBJ2-7
V: TRBV6-1
D: NA
CDR3: CASSELVTASSTYEQYF
DNA: TGTGCCAGCAGCGAGCTCGTGACAGCGTCGTCTACCTACGAGCAGTACTTC

size: NA
length: 12
J: TRBJ2-3
V: TRBV3-1
D: NA
CDR3: CASSENSDTQYF
DNA: TGTGCCAGCAGCGAGAACTCAGATACGCAGTATTTT

size: NA
length: 11
J: TRBJ2-3
V: TRBV20-1
D: NA
CDR3: CRPWSEDTQYF
DNA: TGCAGACCTTGGAGCGAAGATACGCAGTATTTT

size: NA
length: 17
J: TRBJ2-7
V: TRBV4-2
D: TRBD1
CDR3: CASSQVGQAGGINEQYF
DNA: TGTGCCAGCAGCCAAGTAGGTCAGGCAGGGGGCATCAACGAGCAGTACTTC

size: many
length: 16
J: TRBJ2-5
V: TRBV5-6
D: NA
CDR3: CASSLVGGGTQETQYF
DNA: TGTGCCAGCAGCCTAGTCGGAGGGGGGACCCAAGAGACCCAGTACTTC

size: few
length: 14
J: TRBJ2-5
V: TRBV7-2
D: NA
CDR3: CASSLEGNQETQYF
DNA: TGTGCCAGCAGCTTAGAAGGAAACCAAGAGACCCAGTACTTC

size: many
length: 15
J: TRBJ1-1
V: TRBV5-1
D: NA
CDR3: CASSPDNRRYTEAFF
DNA: TGCGCCAGCAGCCCCGACAATAGACGGTACACTGAAGCTTTCTTT

size: NA
length: 17
J: TRBJ1-1
V: TRBV4-1
D: NA
CDR3: CASSRRDQTLSYVEAFF
DNA: TGCGCCAGCAGCCGCCGGGACCAGACACTATCGTACGTTGAAGCTTTCTTT

size: NA
length: 16
J: TRBJ1-2
V: TRBV5-1
D: NA
CDR3: CASSSHEGGRNYGYTF
DNA: TGCGCCAGCAGCTCTCACGAGGGGGGCCGAAACTATGGCTACACCTTC

size: NA
length: 19
J: TRBJ1-4
V: TRBV6-5
D: NA
CDR3: CASSYFRDTSVATNEKLFF
DNA: TGTGCCAGCAGTTATTTCCGGGACACATCAGTTGCAACTAATGAAAAACTGTTTTTT

size: NA
length: 15
J: TRBJ2-1
V: TRBV6-5
D: NA
CDR3: CASSSQLAGEVEQFF
DNA: TGTGCCAGCAGTTCCCAATTGGCTGGGGAGGTTGAGCAGTTCTTC

size: NA
length: 13
J: TRBJ2-4
V: TRBV27
D: NA
CDR3: CASRGLAEGIQYF
DNA: TGTGCCAGCAGGGGACTCGCAGAGGGCATTCAGTACTTC

size: NA
length: 18
J: TRBJ2-4
V: TRBV11-2
D: TRBD2
CDR3: CASNFRRSGSLSKNIQYF
DNA: TGTGCCAGCAACTTCCGGAGGAGCGGGAGTCTGAGCAAAAACATTCAGTACTTC

size: NA
length: 15
J: TRBJ2-1
V: TRBV5-1
D: NA
CDR3: CASSLGSGSHNEQFF
DNA: TGCGCCAGCAGCTTGGGATCGGGTTCCCACAATGAGCAGTTCTTC

size: NA
length: 14
J: TRBJ1-2
V: TRBV28
D: NA
CDR3: CASSLSAVNYGYTF
DNA: TGTGCCAGCAGTTTATCGGCGGTGAACTATGGCTACACCTTC

size: NA
length: 14
J: TRBJ2-7
V: TRBV30
D: TRBD1
CDR3: CAWSVTGAIYEQYF
DNA: TGTGCCTGGAGTGTAACAGGGGCGATCTACGAGCAGTACTTC

size: NA
length: 14
J: TRBJ1-4
V: TRBV30
D: NA
CDR3: CAWSVSGANEKLFF
DNA: TGTGCCTGGAGTGTATCAGGTGCGAATGAAAAACTGTTTTTT

size: NA
length: 12
J: TRBJ2-4
V: TRBV12-3/TRBV12-4
D: NA
CDR3: CASSNRESIQYF
DNA: TGTGCCAGCAGTAACAGGGAAAGCATTCAGTACTTC

size: few
length: 12
J: TRBJ1-1
V: TRBV20-1
D: NA
CDR3: CSARGPRSEAFF
DNA: TGCAGTGCTAGAGGGCCGCGTTCTGAAGCTTTCTTT

size: NA
length: 14
J: TRBJ2-1
V: TRBV9
D: NA
CDR3: CASSVGGYYNEQFF
DNA: TGTGCCAGCAGCGTGGGGGGATATTACAATGAGCAGTTCTTC

size: NA
length: 15
J: TRBJ2-3
V: TRBV28
D: TRBD1
CDR3: CASSFDRGETDTQYF
DNA: TGTGCCAGCAGTTTCGACAGGGGAGAAACAGATACGCAGTATTTT

size: NA
length: 15
J: TRBJ2-7
V: TRBV27
D: TRBD2
CDR3: CASSVAGATSYEQYF
DNA: TGTGCCAGCAGTGTAGCGGGGGCGACCTCCTACGAGCAGTACTTC

size: many
length: 15
J: TRBJ2-7
V: TRBV7-2
D: TRBD1
CDR3: CASSDRGSRAYEQYF
DNA: TGTGCCAGCAGCGACAGGGGTTCGAGGGCCTACGAGCAGTACTTC

size: many
length: 17
J: TRBJ1-6
V: TRBV5-1
D: NA
CDR3: CAREATNHYSYNSPLHF
DNA: TGCGCCCGTGAGGCCACCAACCACTACTCCTATAATTCACCCCTCCACTTT

size: NA
length: 15
J: TRBJ2-7
V: TRBV24-1
D: TRBD1
CDR3: CATSGTTGGLDEQYF
DNA: TGTGCCACCAGTGGCACCACAGGGGGCTTGGACGAGCAGTACTTC

size: many
length: 14
J: TRBJ1-2
V: TRBV20-1
D: NA
CDR3: CSARDFVIYHGYTF
DNA: TGCAGTGCTAGAGATTTCGTGATCTACCATGGCTACACCTTC

size: few
length: 14
J: TRBJ2-3
V: TRBV5-1
D: NA
CDR3: CASRLDTYTDTQYF
DNA: TGCGCCAGCAGATTGGACACCTACACAGATACGCAGTATTTT

size: few
length: 15
J: TRBJ2-7
V: TRBV7-2
D: NA
CDR3: CASSLYGTETYEQYF
DNA: TGTGCCAGCAGCTTATACGGGACGGAGACCTACGAGCAGTACTTC

size: few
length: 16
J: TRBJ2-1
V: TRBV11-2
D: TRBD1
CDR3: CASSLARQGFYNEQFF
DNA: TGTGCCAGCAGCTTAGCCCGACAGGGGTTCTACAATGAGCAGTTCTTC

size: few
length: 16
J: TRBJ1-4
V: TRBV5-1
D: NA
CDR3: CASSLTPTGTNEKLFF
DNA: TGCGCCAGCAGCTTGACCCCGACAGGCACTAATGAAAAACTGTTTTTT

size: NA
length: 15
J: TRBJ2-3
V: TRBV6-1
D: NA
CDR3: CASRQGLTSTDTQYF
DNA: TGTGCCAGCAGACAGGGCCTAACTAGCACAGATACGCAGTATTTT

size: NA
length: 16
J: TRBJ1-2
V: TRBV30
D: NA
CDR3: CAWSVRGAGSNYGYTF
DNA: TGTGCCTGGAGTGTACGGGGGGCCGGGAGCAACTATGGCTACACCTTC

size: NA
length: 15
J: TRBJ2-7
V: TRBV20-1
D: NA
CDR3: CSARDSTGLSYEQYF
DNA: TGCAGTGCTAGAGATTCGACAGGACTCTCCTACGAGCAGTACTTC

size: NA
length: 15
J: TRBJ2-1
V: TRBV21-1
D: NA
CDR3: CASSDRGVSYNEQFF
DNA: TGTGCCAGCAGCGACAGGGGGGTGTCCTACAATGAGCAGTTCTTC

size: few
length: 13
J: TRBJ2-5
V: TRBV20-1
D: TRBD1
CDR3: CSARDSRGETQYF
DNA: TGCAGTGCTAGAGATTCCAGGGGGGAGACCCAGTACTTC

size: NA
length: 15
J: TRBJ2-2
V: TRBV28
D: NA
CDR3: CASRRGWGRVGELFF
DNA: TGTGCCAGCCGACGCGGGTGGGGGCGCGTCGGGGAGCTGTTTTTT

size: NA
length: 17
J: TRBJ2-1
V: TRBV29-1
D: TRBD2
CDR3: CSVAVTSGRGAYNEQFF
DNA: TGCAGCGTTGCGGTGACTAGCGGGAGGGGAGCCTACAATGAGCAGTTCTTC